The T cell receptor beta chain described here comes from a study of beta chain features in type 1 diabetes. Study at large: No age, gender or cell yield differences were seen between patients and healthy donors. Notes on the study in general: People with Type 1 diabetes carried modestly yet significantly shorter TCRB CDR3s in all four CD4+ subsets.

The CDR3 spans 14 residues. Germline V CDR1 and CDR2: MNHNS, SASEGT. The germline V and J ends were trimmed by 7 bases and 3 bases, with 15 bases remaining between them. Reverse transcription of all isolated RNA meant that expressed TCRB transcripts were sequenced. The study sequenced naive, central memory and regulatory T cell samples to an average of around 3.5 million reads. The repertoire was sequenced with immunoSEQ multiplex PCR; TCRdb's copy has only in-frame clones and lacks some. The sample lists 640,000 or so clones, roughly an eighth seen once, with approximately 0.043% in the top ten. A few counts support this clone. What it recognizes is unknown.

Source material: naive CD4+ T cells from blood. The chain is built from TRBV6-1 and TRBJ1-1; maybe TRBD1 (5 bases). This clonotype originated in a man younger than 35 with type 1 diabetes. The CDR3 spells CASKAGTRDTEAFF. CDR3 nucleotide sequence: TGTGCCAGCAAGGCTGGGACGCGGGACACTGAAGCTTTCTTT.